This T cell receptor (beta chain) was recovered during a study of cytomegalovirus exposure and HLA in healthy donors. Study background: The same platform used for the 666 first-cohort repertoires was also used for the 120 validation repertoires, as a later analysis reported.

Study results and limitations: The study listed some 160 cytomegalovirus-associated TCR beta chains. Reports credit the classifier with highly specific, highly sensitive diagnosis of cytomegalovirus status.

Sequencing was performed with immunoSEQ multiplex PCR; in TCRdb, only in-frame clones are kept and a portion is missing. The data show 67,000 or so clones, about 94% seen once. In regard to this clone: As yet, its antigen is unknown.

Donors were drawn from the 120-subject validation cohort, separate from the 666-subject first cohort. Germline lookup yields CDR1 SGHRS and CDR2 YFSETQ. Trimming removed 6 bases from V and 0 bases from J; junction bases left unmatched: 5. The CDR3 consists of 15 residues. This TCR derives from a man aged 18 to 29 in good health and CMV-seropositive. The chain links TRBV5-1 to TRBJ2-2; 7 bases are a match to TRBD1. Sequencing was done on a sample of PBMCs. The CDR3 loop reads CASTVTGSNTGELFF. The CDR3 nucleotides read TGCGCCAGCACCGTGACAGGGTCGAACACCGGGGAGCTGTTTTTT. The complete variable domain, with remaining parts taken from reference TRBV5-1 and TRBJ2-2, reads KAGVTQTPRYLIKTRGQQVTLSCSPISGHRSVSWYQQTPGQGLQFLFEYFSETQRNKGNFPGRFSGRQFSNSRSEMNVSTLELGDSALYLCASTVTGSNTGELFFGEGSRLTVL.